Below are 27 T cell receptor beta chains sequenced from a single sample in a study of blood T cell repertoires in COVID-19. TCRdb keeps only in-frame clones here, not all; method: immunoSEQ multiplex PCR. This sample has 35,000 to 40,000 clones, with around 90% found just once. Sequenced sample: peripheral blood. The receptors were sampled from a man in his 70s with acute or convalescent COVID-19.

The chain has TRBV5-1 and TRBJ2-1; TRBD2 matches 8 bases. Germline CDR1 SGHRS, CDR2 YFSETQ. Trimming cost V 1 base and J 2 bases; bases outside gene matches: 5. The CDR3 loop spans 16 amino acids. In nucleotides, the CDR3 is TGCGCCAGCAGCTTGTCGGGAGGGCCCCCCTACAATGAGCAGTTCTTC. Its protein product is CASSLSGGPPYNEQFF.

The chain employs TRBV6-2 or TRBV6-3 and TRBJ2-2; 7 bases fit TRBD1. V shed 5 bases, J shed 3 bases, and the junction held 6 bases outside the gene matches. The CDR3 length is 15 residues. Per the germline V gene, CDR1 is MNHEY and CDR2 is SVGEGT. CDR3 loop: CASSTGTVDTGELFF. CDR3 coding DNA: TGTGCCAGCAGTACCGGGACAGTCGACACCGGGGAGCTGTTTTTT.

The rearrangement joins TRBV6-1 to TRBJ2-7; 7 nucleotides match TRBD1. This CDR3 has 16 residues. V gave up 2 bases and J gave up 0 bases; unmatched junction bases: 7. Germline values: CDR1 MNHNS, CDR2 SASEGT. CDR3 in amino acids: CASSEPGRQGSYEQYF. The CDR3 DNA sequence: TGTGCCAGCAGTGAACCGGGGAGACAGGGCTCCTACGAGCAGTACTTC.

The V gene is TRBV7-9, the J gene TRBJ2-3; no firm D call. The CDR3 loop spans 14 amino acids. CDR1 SEHNR and CDR2 FQNEAQ come from the germline V gene (reference sequence). V lost 1 base, J lost 3 bases, and 8 bases lay in between. The CDR3 DNA follows: TGTGCCAGCAGCTTAGGGCGGAGTACAGATACGCAGTATTTT. Translation: CASSLGRSTDTQYF.

The chain recombines TRBV3-1 (or the pseudogene TRBV3-2) with TRBJ1-6; D unresolved. V was clipped by 4 bases and J by 8 bases, with 18 bases between them. This CDR3 contains 16 residues. From germline, CDR1 is LGHDT and CDR2 YNNKEL (reference sequence). The CDR3 here is CASSLRRGGSHSPLHF. The CDR3 coding sequence is TGTGCCAGCAGCCTCAGACGAGGCGGTAGCCATTCACCCCTCCACTTT.

In this sample, this clone turned up once. The rearrangement joins TRBV6-5 to TRBJ2-7; 7 bases agree with TRBD1. The V segment lost 6 bases and the J segment 7 bases; nucleotides outside the gene matches: 9. The length of the CDR3 is 13 residues. Per germline, CDR1 MNHEY and CDR2 SVGAGI. CDR3 region: CASSRTGQGEQYF. The CDR3 DNA is TGTGCCAGCAGCCGGACAGGCCAAGGTGAGCAGTACTTC.

The DNA of the CDR3 is TGCGCCAGCAGCCAAGGGACAGTTAGCGGGCCCTCCTACAATGAGCAGTTCTTC. Protein sequence: CASSQGTVSGPSYNEQFF. The chain combines TRBV4-1 with TRBJ2-1, with D possibly being TRBD2 (7 bases). CDR1 and CDR2 from the germline V gene are MGHRA and YSYEKL. V lost 1 base, J lost 0 bases, and 16 bases lay in between. CDR3 length: 18 amino acids.

The chain carries TRBV29-1 and TRBJ2-3; D is unclear. The CDR3 covers 14 residues. Germline CDR1 SQVTM, CDR2 ANQGSEA. V was pared by 2 bases and J by 4 bases, with 13 bases between. Written as DNA, the CDR3 is TGCAGCGTTGAACCTCGAGGCGTGGCAGATACGCAGTATTTT. Protein: CSVEPRGVADTQYF.

The chain recombines TRBV10-3 with TRBJ2-1, with TRBD1 matching 7 bases. The V and J ends lost 6 bases and 6 bases, in that order; junction bases with no gene match: 14. From germline, CDR1 is ENHRY and CDR2 SYGVKD. The CDR3 runs 16 residues. Here the CDR3 DNA reads TGTGCCATCAGGGATACCGGGACAGTTACGCCCAATGAGCAGTTCTTC. Amino acid sequence: CAIRDTGTVTPNEQFF.

The chain couples TRBV5-4 to TRBJ2-1; the match to TRBD2 covers 10 bases. CDR1 and CDR2 (germline): SGHNT, YYREEE (reference sequence). The CDR3 covers 14 residues. The trim removed 4 bases at V and 9 bases at J, leaving 7 bases unmatched. CDR3 sequence reads: CASSLPTSGFEQFF. The CDR3 DNA sequence: TGTGCCAGCAGCCTCCCGACTAGCGGGTTTGAGCAGTTCTTC.

The chain joins TRBV16 to TRBJ1-1; 7 bases are shared with TRBD1. The junction had 6 bases not matched to a gene; V was cut back by 1 base and J by 1 base. The CDR3 covers 16 residues. Germline lookup yields CDR1 KGHSY and CDR2 FQNENV. The CDR3 protein is CASSQWTGPPNTEAFF. Here the CDR3 DNA reads TGTGCCAGCAGCCAATGGACAGGACCCCCGAACACTGAAGCTTTCTTT.

The rearrangement joins TRBV18 to TRBJ2-3; the match to TRBD2 covers 14 bases. The germline gives CDR1 KGHSH, CDR2 LQKENI. This CDR3 comprises 16 residues. V lost 3 bases, J lost 4 bases, and 3 bases stayed unmatched. The CDR3 DNA is TGTGCCAGCTCACCGGGGACTAGCGGGAGTTCAGATACGCAGTATTTT. Protein sequence: CASSPGTSGSSDTQYF.

This clone has a single count. The chain has TRBV28 and TRBJ1-5; no firm D call. Germline CDR1 is MDHEN and CDR2 is SYDVKM. CDR3 length equals 12 residues. V was pared by 6 bases and J by 3 bases, with 6 bases between. The CDR3 loop reads CASSVYNQPQHF. The CDR3 coding sequence is TGTGCCAGCAGCGTGTACAATCAGCCCCAGCATTTT.

V gene TRBV5-1 combines with J gene TRBJ1-1; D call uncertain. Germline values: CDR1 SGHRS, CDR2 YFSETQ. V was shortened by 3 bases and J by 1 base, with 7 bases between the two germline ends. This CDR3 comprises 13 residues. This CDR3 is CASSSSGNTEAFF. The CDR3 DNA is TGCGCCAGCAGCTCGTCGGGGAACACTGAAGCTTTCTTT. Variable domain in full (rest from reference TRBV5-1 and TRBJ1-1): KAGVTQTPRYLIKTRGQQVTLSCSPISGHRSVSWYQQTPGQGLQFLFEYFSETQRNKGNFPGRFSGRQFSNSRSEMNVSTLELGDSALYLCASSSSGNTEAFFGQGTRLTVV.

V is TRBV7-6 and J is TRBJ1-1; the match to TRBD1 covers 10 bases. J lost 8 bases, V lost 1 base, and 10 bases had no gene match. The CDR3 extends over 16 amino acids. Germline V CDR1 and CDR2: SGHVS, FNYEAQ. CDR3 coding DNA: TGTGCCAGCAGCTTAGGGCCCTTTCCGGGACAGGGGGAAGCTTTCTTT. Its protein is CASSLGPFPGQGEAFF.

This rearrangement joins TRBV5-6 to TRBJ2-7; TRBD2 aligns across 14 bases. CDR1 SGHDT and CDR2 YYEEEE come from the germline V gene. With 1 base clipped from V and 1 base from J, the junction kept 10 bases outside the gene matches. The CDR3 consists of 19 residues. CDR3 sequence: CASSLSPGTSGRWSYEQYF. DNA for the CDR3: TGTGCCAGCAGCTTGTCCCCCGGGACTAGCGGGAGATGGTCCTACGAGCAGTACTTC.

The chain employs TRBV5-6 and TRBJ2-1, with D possibly being TRBD2 (6 bases). CDR1 and CDR2 (germline): SGHDT, YYEEEE. V dropped 4 bases and J dropped 13 bases, with 18 bases sitting between them. This CDR3 has 13 amino acids. CDR3 residues: CASSDGGGAKQFF. The CDR3 DNA sequence: TGTGCCAGCAGCGACGGAGGAGGGGCAAAACAGTTCTTC.

The count of this clone is one. V and J are TRBV28 and TRBJ2-3; 7 bases line up with TRBD1. Germline CDR1 is MDHEN and CDR2 is SYDVKM. This CDR3 contains 16 residues. J gave up 0 bases and V 7 bases, and 10 bases lay outside the gene matches. CDR3 region: CASTPSGTESTDTQYF. Written as DNA, the CDR3 is TGTGCCAGCACCCCCTCTGGGACAGAGAGCACAGATACGCAGTATTTT.

This clone has more than one count but fewer than ten. V is TRBV6-5 and J is TRBJ1-5, with D perhaps matching TRBD1 (6 bases). This CDR3 region has 13 residues. Germline V lookup: CDR1 MNHEY, CDR2 SVGAGI. With 6 bases removed from V and 7 bases from J, the gap between germline ends came to 13 bases. This CDR3 reads CASSRGRDQPQHF. DNA of the CDR3: TGTGCCAGCAGCAGGGGAAGGGACCAGCCCCAGCATTTT.

The chain employs TRBV5-1 and TRBJ1-3; D is possibly TRBD1 (5 bases). Germline CDR1 and CDR2: SGHRS and YFSETQ. Trimming left V 0 bases short and J 0 bases short, with 10 bases between. The CDR3 totals 16 residues. The CDR3 sequence is CASSLGGQNSGNTIYF. DNA for the CDR3: TGCGCCAGCAGCTTGGGGGGCCAGAACTCTGGAAACACCATATATTTT.

J is TRBJ1-2 and V is TRBV6-5; possible D gene TRBD1, 6 bases. CDR3 length: 13 amino acids. The germline V and J ends were trimmed by 5 bases and 8 bases, with 15 bases remaining between them. Germline CDR1 and CDR2: MNHEY and SVGAGI. CDR3 DNA: TGTGCCAGCAGTCTGACAGGTATCAGAGGCTACACCTTC. Protein sequence: CASSLTGIRGYTF.

V gene TRBV7-9 combines with J gene TRBJ1-1; 11 positions match TRBD1. V lost 1 base, J lost 3 bases, and 1 base stayed unmatched. The CDR3 consists of 15 residues. Per the germline V gene, CDR1 is SEHNR and CDR2 is FQNEAQ (reference sequence). The CDR3 nucleotides are TGTGCCAGCAGCTTAGGGGGACAGGGGGACACTGAAGCTTTCTTT. This codes for CASSLGGQGDTEAFF. The variable domain in full, with the rest retrieved from reference TRBV7-9 and TRBJ1-1, is DTGVSQNPRHKITKRGQNVTFRCDPISEHNRLYWYRQTLGQGPEFLTYFQNEAQLEKSRLLSDRFSAERPKGSFSTLEIQRTEQGDSAMYLCASSLGGQGDTEAFFGQGTRLTVV.

The rearrangement uses TRBV18 and TRBJ1-5; perhaps TRBD1 as D (5 bases). The CDR3 sequence is 13 residues long. V lost 3 bases, J lost 5 bases, and 8 bases lay in between. CDR1 is KGHSH and CDR2 is LQKENI in the germline V gene. The CDR3 DNA follows: TGTGCCAGCTCACCCGACAGCCATCAGCCCCAGCATTTT. Amino acids: CASSPDSHQPQHF.

V usage is TRBV18 and J usage is TRBJ2-3, with 8 bases fitting TRBD2. The CDR3 has 15 residues. The trim removed 3 bases at V and 0 bases at J, leaving 2 bases unmatched. Germline lookup yields CDR1 KGHSH and CDR2 LQKENI. The chain's CDR3 is CASSPPSGSTDTQYF. The CDR3 nucleotides are TGTGCCAGCTCACCCCCTAGCGGGAGCACAGATACGCAGTATTTT.

The rearrangement joins TRBV4-1 to TRBJ1-3; TRBD1 agrees at 7 bases. Losses at the gene ends were 3 bases for V and 6 bases for J; bases not matched to a gene: 14. This CDR3 has 17 amino acids. Germline V gives CDR1 MGHRA, CDR2 YSYEKL. The CDR3 DNA reads as TGCGCCAGCAGCCAGACCCCGGGACAGCCCTGGGAAAACACCATATATTTT. Protein sequence: CASSQTPGQPWENTIYF.

The CDR3 is CASSLQDNEQFF. Written as DNA, the CDR3 is TGTGCCAGCAGCTTGCAGGACAATGAGCAGTTCTTC. The chain recombines TRBV7-9 with TRBJ2-1, with D uncertain. Trimming cost V 3 bases and J 5 bases, with 5 bases left between them. Germline V gene data show CDR1 as SEHNR and CDR2 as FQNEAQ (reference sequence). CDR3 length equals 12 residues.

The chain uses TRBV4-2 and TRBJ2-1; possible D gene TRBD2, 5 bases. The CDR3 loop spans 13 amino acids. The V end lost 5 bases, the J end lost 13 bases, and 18 bases lay between the germline ends. Germline V gene data show CDR1 as LGHNA and CDR2 as YNFKEQ. The chain's CDR3 is CASSSQERVTQFF. CDR3 DNA sequence: TGTGCCAGCAGCTCCCAGGAGAGGGTCACACAGTTCTTC.